These 30 T cell receptor beta chains were sequenced from one sample in a study of vaccination and CD4 T cells after COVID-19 (dated by TCRdb to between 2021 and 2023). The treatment or condition tag for this specimen amounts to: roughly 10-day PBMC culture with coronavirus spike peptide pools or control peptides (ViraFEST assay). The protocol used for the library was PCR. Sequenced on an Illumina iSeq 100. DNA from cultured CD4+ T cells underwent TCR sequencing with the Oncomine TCR Beta short-read assay at the Johns Hopkins FTIC core. The public reads were reprocessed in TCRdb via fastp at Q25 and MiXCR, keeping in-frame beta chains. Records with the same CDR3 protein are collapsed into one entry carrying the most frequent genes and DNA. The sample table lists more than 12,000 distinct CDR3 sequences, about 50% of them with a count of one. The leading ten clones occupy about an eighth of the sample.

These receptors' targets are unknown. The sequenced sample was CD4+ T cells from blood, cultured in vitro. These receptors were taken from a human donor who had recovered from COVID-19.

This clonotype was detected only a few times. V and J are TRBV15 and TRBJ2-5, with 11 bases matching TRBD2. This CDR3 is built from 15 residues. The germline CDR1 and CDR2 sequences are LNHNV and YYDKDF (reference sequence). V lost 11 bases to trimming and J lost 5 bases; unmatched junction nucleotides: 13. The CDR3 DNA is TGTGCCTTAAGCCCGCTAGCGGGAGGTGGGGAGACCCAGTACTTC. Amino acid sequence: CALSPLAGGGETQYF. Full variable domain (remainder filled in from reference TRBV15 and TRBJ2-5): DAMVIQNPRYQVTQFGKPVTLSCSQTLNHNVMYWYQQKSSQAPKLLFHYYDKDFNNEADTPDNFQSRRPNTSFCFLDIRSPGLGDTAMYLCALSPLAGGGETQYFGPGTRLLVL.

As regards this clonotype: The CDR3 does not end in the conserved phenylalanine or tryptophan, so this is likely a read error. This chain links TRBV6-5 with TRBJ2-5, with D hard to call. V was pared by 4 bases and J by 8 bases, with 17 bases between. The germline CDR1 and CDR2 sequences are MNHEY and SVGAGI. This CDR3 spans 14 amino acids. CDR3 coding DNA: TGTGCCAGCAGTTCTCCGGACGCCGCCGGAACCCAGTACTCC. Amino acids: CASSSPDAAGTQYS.

This clonotype was detected a few times. CDR3 sequence: CASRGQGTPLNYGYTF. The CDR3, as DNA: TGTGCCAGCAGGGGACAGGGGACGCCATTAAACTATGGCTACACCTTC. The rearrangement links TRBV11-2 to TRBJ1-2; TRBD1 matches at 10 bases. V shed 6 bases, J shed 2 bases, and the junction held 9 bases outside the gene matches. Germline assignment: CDR1 SGHAT and CDR2 FQNNGV. There are 16 residues in the CDR3.

This chain connects TRBV6-1 to TRBJ1-2, with a tentative D call TRBD1 (5 bases). Deletions cut 7 bases from V and 4 bases from J, with 13 bases between. The CDR3 has 13 residues. Germline V gene sequence: CDR1 MNHNS, CDR2 SASEGT. The CDR3 bases are TGTGCCAGCACCCGGGACTTGTCCTATGGCTACACCTTC. It translates to CASTRDLSYGYTF.

The chain employs TRBV6-1 and TRBJ2-3; 7 bases agree with TRBD1. Germline CDR1 is MNHNS and CDR2 is SASEGT. The J segment lost 4 bases and the V segment lost 9 bases, leaving 16 bases of the junction unmatched. This CDR3 region has 16 residues. CDR3 residues: CASSNTGVGLADTQYF. As DNA, the CDR3 is TGTGCCAGTTCTAACACAGGGGTAGGATTGGCAGATACGCAGTATTTT.

This clonotype appeared a few times. The chain is built from TRBV7-6 and TRBJ1-5; D gene ambiguous. CDR1 is SGHVS, CDR2 FNYEAQ, per germline. The CDR3 consists of 12 residues. V dropped 5 bases and J dropped 3 bases, with 5 bases sitting between them. For the CDR3, the DNA is TGTGCCAGCAGCCTCCCCAATCAGCCCCAGCATTTT. As protein: CASSLPNQPQHF. Supplemented by reference TRBV7-6 and TRBJ1-5, the full variable domain reads GAGVSQSPRYKVTKRGQDVALRCDPISGHVSLYWYRQALGQGPEFLTYFNYEAQQDKSGLPNDRFSAERPEGSISTLTIQRTEQRDSAMYRCASSLPNQPQHFGDGTRLSIL.

This chain connects TRBV10-3 to TRBJ2-2, with D possibly being TRBD1 (7 bases). The CDR3 has 15 amino acids. V lost 3 bases and J lost 7, with 15 bases in between. Germline V lookup: CDR1 ENHRY, CDR2 SYGVKD. Here the CDR3 reads CAISDQGGVIGELFF. The CDR3 nucleotides read TGTGCCATCAGTGACCAGGGGGGAGTTATCGGGGAGCTGTTTTTT.

J is TRBJ1-3 and V is TRBV20-1; D call uncertain. This CDR3 contains 11 residues. Germline CDR1 DFQATT, CDR2 SNEGSKA (reference sequence). Trimming left V 6 bases short and J 7 bases short, with 10 bases between. CDR3 sequence: CSAELGNTIYF. CDR3 nucleotide sequence: TGCAGTGCCGAGTTGGGGAACACCATATATTTT.

This clonotype has just a few counts. This chain connects TRBV24-1 to TRBJ2-2; 8 bases are shared with TRBD1. The CDR3 is 16 amino acids. After removal of 0 bases from V and 3 bases from J, the junction contained 2 bases not matched to a gene. Germline V gene lookup returns CDR1 KGHDR and CDR2 SFDVKD. For the CDR3, the DNA is TGTGCCACCAGTGATTTGGCAGGGGGCGACACCGGGGAGCTGTTTTTT. Translation gives CATSDLAGGDTGELFF.

The genes are TRBV6-1 and TRBJ2-3; D may be TRBD1 (6 bases). The V gene's germline CDR1 is MNHNS and CDR2 SASEGT. V dropped 1 base and J dropped 4 bases, with 12 bases sitting between them. The CDR3 is made up of 15 amino acids. The CDR3 loop is CASSEGGSGADTQYF. The CDR3 DNA follows: TGTGCCAGCAGTGAAGGGGGCTCAGGGGCAGATACGCAGTATTTT.

This clonotype is termed medium-sized. The chain joins TRBV7-8 to TRBJ1-5; the D is unclear. Germline lookup yields CDR1 SGHVS and CDR2 FQNEAQ. CDR3 length: 15 amino acids. The V and J ends lost 1 base and 3 bases respectively, with 10 bases between them. The chain's CDR3 is CASSLVRASNQPQHF. The CDR3 nucleotides are TGTGCCAGCAGCTTAGTCCGAGCCTCCAATCAGCCCCAGCATTTT.

The genes are TRBV15 and TRBJ1-2, with D uncertain. The CDR3 has 15 amino acids. Germline CDR1 and CDR2: LNHNV and YYDKDF (reference sequence). V was clipped by 0 bases and J by 6 bases, with 14 bases between them. The CDR3 sequence is CATSRDSARWNGYTF. In nucleotides, the CDR3 is TGTGCCACCAGCAGAGATTCGGCCAGGTGGAATGGCTACACCTTC.

V gene TRBV24-1 combines with J gene TRBJ1-5; the D is unclear. Germline values: CDR1 KGHDR, CDR2 SFDVKD. Trimming pared 6 bases from V and 3 bases from J, leaving 11 bases between. This CDR3 spans 14 amino acids. The CDR3 spells CATSPAANNQPQHF. DNA of the CDR3: TGTGCCACCAGTCCGGCAGCCAACAATCAGCCCCAGCATTTT.

This clonotype showed up just a few times. The chain links TRBV6-5 to TRBJ1-1; D ambiguous. The CDR3 is 14 amino acids. Germline CDR1 MNHEY, CDR2 SVGAGI. V was shortened by 4 bases and J by 1 base, with 10 bases between the two germline ends. Here the CDR3 reads CASSSPWANTEAFF. The CDR3 bases are TGTGCCAGCAGTTCTCCCTGGGCGAACACTGAAGCTTTCTTT.

This clonotype has just a few counts. The chain uses TRBV18 and TRBJ2-3; D is possibly TRBD2 (5 bases). This CDR3 contains 16 residues. Trimming stripped 7 bases from V and 6 bases from J, with 23 bases between. Germline V gene data show CDR1 as KGHSH and CDR2 as LQKENI. CDR3 sequence reads: CASFFRSGTLRDTQYF. The CDR3 nucleotides read TGTGCCAGCTTCTTCCGATCGGGAACGTTAAGGGATACGCAGTATTTT.

Regarding this clonotype: One end of the junction is discordant with germline, which a read error may explain. This chain links TRBV7-7 with TRBJ2-1; 8 nucleotides line up with TRBD2. The V gene's germline CDR1 is SSHAT and CDR2 FNYEAQ (reference sequence). This CDR3 has 14 amino acids. The CDR3 is CASSLAVAGNEQFF. CDR3 DNA: TGTGCTAGCAGCTTAGCGGTAGCGGGGAATGAGCAGTTCTTC.

This clonotype was seen a few times. The chain links TRBV23-1 to TRBJ1-5, with D unresolved. TRBV23-1 is designated an ORF whose function remains uncertain. Trimming removed 2 bases at V and 4 bases at J, with 18 bases between. The CDR3 is 17 residues long. The CDR3 protein is CASSQPCPGRQNQPQHF. The CDR3 DNA follows: TGCGCCAGCAGTCAACCGTGCCCAGGCCGGCAGAATCAGCCCCAGCATTTT.

Only a few counts were recorded for this clonotype. The chain joins TRBV21-1 to TRBJ2-7; TRBD1, the table's D call, was not compared with the DNA. TRBV21-1 is flagged as a pseudogene. The CDR3 runs to 13 residues. The CDR3 DNA is TGTGCCAGCAGCCCTAGGACAAACTACGAGCAGTACTTC. Protein product: CASSPRTNYEQYF.

This clonotype occurred once. This chain links TRBV20-1 with TRBJ2-7; D possibly corresponds to TRBD1 (5 bases). Germline-derived CDR1 and CDR2 are DFQATT and SNEGSKA (reference sequence). There are 12 residues in the CDR3. With 6 bases removed from V and 5 bases from J, the gap between germline ends came to 14 bases. CDR3 sequence reads: CSATSQGHEQYF. CDR3 nucleotide sequence: TGCAGTGCAACATCCCAGGGCCACGAGCAGTACTTC.

Only a few counts were recorded for this clonotype. This chain connects TRBV6-1 to TRBJ1-2, with TRBD1 matching 7 bases. The CDR3 length is 15 residues. Unmatched junction bases numbered 13, after V lost 10 bases and J lost 2 bases. From germline, CDR1 is MNHNS and CDR2 SASEGT. This CDR3 is CATTGRSPLNYGYTF. CDR3 sequence (DNA): TGTGCCACGACAGGGAGGAGTCCGCTAAACTATGGCTACACCTTC.

The CDR3, as DNA: TGTGCCAGTAGGGGGGACAGAGATCAGCCCCAGCATTTT. The encoded protein is CASRGDRDQPQHF. V and J are TRBV19 and TRBJ1-5; 7 bases are shared with TRBD1. The CDR3 is made up of 13 amino acids. CDR1 and CDR2 (germline): LNHDA, SQIVND (reference sequence). V gave up 6 bases and J gave up 5 bases; unmatched junction bases: 4.

Turning to this clonotype: One junction end does not reproduce the germline sequence, and a read error may be involved. V is TRBV15 and J is TRBJ2-4, with D hard to call. This CDR3 region has 19 residues. CDR1 and CDR2 from the germline V gene are LNHNV and YYDKDF (reference sequence). The CDR3, as DNA: TGTGCCACCAGCAGAGATCCCCCCCGGGCAGCAAGAGCCAAAGACATTCAGTACTTC. It yields the protein CATSRDPPRAARAKDIQYF.

Here the CDR3 DNA reads TGTGCCAGCAGCTTGGGACTCTCTGAGCAGTTCTTC. This encodes CASSLGLSEQFF. The J gene is TRBJ2-1, the V gene TRBV7-6, with D perhaps TRBD2 (6 bases). V was shortened by 3 bases and J by 9 bases, with 9 bases between the two germline ends. Germline values: CDR1 SGHVS, CDR2 FNYEAQ. The CDR3 is 12 amino acids.

Worth noting for this clonotype: Being one base from a much bigger clone, this may be a read error. This chain's CDR3 is CASSESDTGELFF. Here the CDR3 DNA reads TGTGCCAGCAGTGAGTCCGACACCGGGGAGCTGTTTTTT. The rearrangement links TRBV6-4 to TRBJ2-2; the D is unclear. Trimming took off 3 bases at V and 3 bases at J, with 5 bases between the two ends. CDR1 and CDR2 from the germline V gene are MRHNA and SNTAGT. The CDR3 is 13 residues long.

The rearrangement uses TRBV12-3 or TRBV12-4 and TRBJ2-1; TRBD2 matches at 12 bases. The V and J ends lost 6 bases and 3 bases, in that order; junction bases with no gene match: 3. This CDR3 is built from 15 residues. The CDR3 here is CASSALAGGYNEQFF. CDR3 in DNA: TGTGCCAGCAGCGCACTAGCGGGAGGCTACAATGAGCAGTTCTTC.

CDR3: CASSRDYKYNEQFF. CDR3 sequence (DNA): TGTGCCAGCTCCCGGGACTACAAATACAATGAGCAGTTCTTC. V and J are TRBV6-1 and TRBJ2-1; TRBD2 matches 7 bases. The germline V gene has CDR1 MNHNS and CDR2 SASEGT. The CDR3 loop spans 14 amino acids. Trimming took 8 bases from V and 4 from J; bases not matched to a gene: 8.

The chain couples TRBV7-9 to TRBJ1-4; a weak D match, TRBD1 (5 bases). The CDR3 loop spans 13 amino acids. Germline V gene data show CDR1 as SEHNR and CDR2 as FQNEAQ (reference sequence). Trimming cost V 0 bases and J 7 bases, with 6 bases left between them. CDR3 nucleotides: TGTGCCAGCAGCTTAGCAGGGGTTGAAAAACTGTTTTTT. Encoded protein: CASSLAGVEKLFF. Using reference TRBV7-9 and TRBJ1-4 for the parts outside the CDR3, the full variable domain is DTGVSQNPRHKITKRGQNVTFRCDPISEHNRLYWYRQTLGQGPEFLTYFQNEAQLEKSRLLSDRFSAERPKGSFSTLEIQRTEQGDSAMYLCASSLAGVEKLFFGSGTQLSVL.

The CDR3 DNA follows: TGTGCCAGCAGTGAATCCAACGCCTGGGGGGAAGCTTTCTTT. This codes for CASSESNAWGEAFF. This sequence joins TRBV2 and TRBJ1-1, with D perhaps matching TRBD1 (5 bases). Germline values: CDR1 SNHLY, CDR2 FYNNEI. Trimming cost V 2 bases and J 8 bases, with 15 bases left between them. The CDR3 sequence is 14 residues long.

The J gene is TRBJ2-5, the V gene TRBV27; D remains ambiguous. This CDR3 spans 13 amino acids. Germline V gene sequence: CDR1 MNHEY, CDR2 SMNVEV (reference sequence). The ends were cut back, 6 bases at V and 1 base at J, with 9 bases in the middle. The CDR3 sequence: CASRVRTQETQYF. DNA of the CDR3: TGTGCCAGCAGGGTGAGAACCCAAGAGACCCAGTACTTC.

V gene TRBV29-1 combines with J gene TRBJ2-5; 8 nucleotides agree with TRBD1. The J segment lost 2 bases and the V segment lost 6 bases, leaving 5 bases of the junction unmatched. The CDR3 extends over 13 amino acids. The germline gives CDR1 SQVTM, CDR2 ANQGSEA. The CDR3 loop is CSVIQGAQETQYF. CDR3 sequence (DNA): TGCAGCGTCATCCAGGGGGCACAAGAGACCCAGTACTTC. The full variable domain, completed using reference TRBV29-1 and TRBJ2-5, is SAVISQKPSRDICQRGTSLTIQCQVDSQVTMMFWYRQQPGQSLTLIATANQGSEATYESGFVIDKFPISRPNLTFSTLTVSNMSPEDSSIYLCSVIQGAQETQYFGPGTRLLVL.